This T cell receptor beta chain emerged from a study of blood T cell repertoires in COVID-19. The ends lost 4 bases at V and 3 bases at J; junction bases unmatched: 8. This CDR3 contains 16 residues. Per the germline V gene, CDR1 is SNHLY and CDR2 is FYNNEI. Methods used by the authors: Amplification from reference gene primers served as the basis for estimated nucleated cell counts. Assay used: immunoSEQ multiplex PCR; TCRdb lists only in-frame clones, some missing. The V and J calls and the clone size are those of that table, but D and trimming were determined from the DNA. Among 130,000 or so clones listed, approximately 80% were seen once.

The rearrangement uses TRBV2 and TRBJ1-1; 10 bases are a match to TRBD1. This TCR was sampled from a human donor in a cohort sampled during active COVID-19. The sequenced material came from peripheral blood. The DNA of the CDR3 is TGTGCCAGCAGTGGGTCGAGAGACAGGGGGCACACTGAAGCTTTCTTT. Translated, it gives CASSGSRDRGHTEAFF.